Below, one T cell receptor beta chain is given with its context. What it binds is unknown. One junction end does not reproduce the germline sequence, and a read error may be involved. The data stem from a study of T-cell reconstitution after alpha-beta-depleted transplantation in children. Study results and caveats: After one year, T-cell counts and TCRbeta diversity mostly came from new T cells.

Unique molecular identifiers were incorporated when the TCRbeta library was constructed. TCRdb passed the PCR reads through MiXCR, listing each CDR3 protein once. Altogether about 290,000 distinct CDR3 sequences are present, around 10% being singletons, with the ten largest covering 7.5%. This sequence was found in a boy in the first two years of life with acute myeloid leukemia, due to receive a stem cell transplant. The sample here was PBMCs, taken before TCRalphabeta/CD19-depleted stem cell transplant.

The CDR3 coding sequence is TGTGCCAGTAGCGGGGGACACCAAGAGGCCCAGTACTTC. Its translation is CASSGGHQEAQYF. This chain uses TRBV7-3 with TRBJ2-5; TRBD2 aligns across 9 bases. The CDR3 is 13 residues long. Germline values: CDR1 SGHTA, CDR2 FQGTGA.